This T cell receptor beta chain was obtained from a study of blood T cell repertoires in COVID-19. Germline V lookup: CDR1 SEHNR, CDR2 FQNEAQ (reference sequence). Trimming took off 5 bases at V and 0 bases at J, with 20 bases between the two ends. CDR3 size: 18 residues. Original processing methods: Reference gene primer amplification in the assay estimated nucleated cell counts. TCRdb's copy holds only in-frame clones and misses some; the assay was immunoSEQ multiplex PCR. V, J and clone size are taken as reported in that table, and D and trimming were inferred from the DNA itself. The sample shows 250,000 or so clones, 80% to 90% of them seen only once. Cohort 3 recovery required two negative PCRs, clearance, or symptom resolution.

The gene calls are TRBV7-9 and TRBJ2-1, with a weak D call TRBD1 (6 bases). Source material: PBMCs or T cells enriched from blood (not recorded which). The TCR comes from a man in his forties who had recovered from COVID-19. CDR3 nucleotides: TGTGCCAGCAGCCGGAAGTATTCCGGGACATACTCCTACAATGAGCAGTTCTTC. Its translation: CASSRKYSGTYSYNEQFF.